This entry features one T cell receptor beta chain sequence. Antigen unknown. Together with a sample-barcoded 5' primer, a J-beta primer mix was included in a second PCR lasting roughly 6 to 12 cycles. The template-switch adaptor, which had 12 random nucleotides, put a tag on each cDNA molecule. TCRdb fed the 5' RACE reads into MiXCR, producing one record per CDR3 protein. The sample lists 700,000 to 1,000,000 distinct CDR3 sequences, 40% to 50% occurring once. J lost 5 bases, V lost 6 bases, and 9 bases had no gene match. There are 15 residues in the CDR3. CDR1 is MNHEY, CDR2 SMNVEV, per germline (reference sequence). The data belong to a study of blood T cells in healthy people across ages. Whole-study findings and limits: Observed TCR beta diversity per million T cells went down as age went up. This fall followed a roughly linear course with age. It was held that diversity estimates obtained from one million T cells represented underestimates. In the absence of known donor CMV status, changes in expanded clonotypes were possibly confounded.

The sequenced sample consisted of blood. The origin of this receptor is a man aged 60-69 years in good health. V gene TRBV27 combines with J gene TRBJ2-2; 7 nucleotides line up with TRBD1. The CDR3 here is CASRKVDRVTGELFF. DNA of the CDR3: TGTGCCAGCAGGAAAGTAGACAGGGTTACCGGGGAGCTGTTTTTT.